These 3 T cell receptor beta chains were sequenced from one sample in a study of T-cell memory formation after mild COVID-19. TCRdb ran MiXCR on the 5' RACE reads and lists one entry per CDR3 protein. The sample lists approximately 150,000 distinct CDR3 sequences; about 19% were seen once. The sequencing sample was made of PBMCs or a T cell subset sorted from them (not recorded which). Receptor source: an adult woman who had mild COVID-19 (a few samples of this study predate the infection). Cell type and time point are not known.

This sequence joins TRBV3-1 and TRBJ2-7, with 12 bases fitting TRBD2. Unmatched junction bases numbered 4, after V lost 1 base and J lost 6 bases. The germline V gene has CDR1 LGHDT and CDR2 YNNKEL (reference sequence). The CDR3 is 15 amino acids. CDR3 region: CASSQGLAGAGEQYF. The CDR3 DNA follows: TGTGCCAGCAGCCAAGGACTAGCGGGAGCTGGCGAGCAGTACTTC.

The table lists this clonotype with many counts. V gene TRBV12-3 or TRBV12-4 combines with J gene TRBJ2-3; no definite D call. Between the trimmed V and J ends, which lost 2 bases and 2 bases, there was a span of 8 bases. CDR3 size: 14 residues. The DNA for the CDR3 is TGTGCCAGCAGTTTAAGCCAGTACACAGATACGCAGTATTTT. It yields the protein CASSLSQYTDTQYF.

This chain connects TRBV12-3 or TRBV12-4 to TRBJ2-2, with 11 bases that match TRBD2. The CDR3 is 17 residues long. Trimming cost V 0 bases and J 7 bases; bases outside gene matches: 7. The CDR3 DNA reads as TGTGCCAGCAGTTTAGCGCTTCTAGCGGGGGGCCACGGGGAGCTGTTTTTT. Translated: CASSLALLAGGHGELFF.